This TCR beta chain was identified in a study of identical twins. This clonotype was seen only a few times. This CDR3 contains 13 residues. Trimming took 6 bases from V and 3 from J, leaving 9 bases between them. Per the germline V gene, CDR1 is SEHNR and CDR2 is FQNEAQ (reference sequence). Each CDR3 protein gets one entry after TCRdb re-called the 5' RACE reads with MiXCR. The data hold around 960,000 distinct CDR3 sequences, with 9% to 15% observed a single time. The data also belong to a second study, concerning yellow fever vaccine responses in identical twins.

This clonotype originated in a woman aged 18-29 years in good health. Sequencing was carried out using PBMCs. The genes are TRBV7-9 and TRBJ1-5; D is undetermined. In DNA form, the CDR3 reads TGTGCCAGCAGTAGACACATCAATCAGCCCCAGCATTTT. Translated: CASSRHINQPQHF.